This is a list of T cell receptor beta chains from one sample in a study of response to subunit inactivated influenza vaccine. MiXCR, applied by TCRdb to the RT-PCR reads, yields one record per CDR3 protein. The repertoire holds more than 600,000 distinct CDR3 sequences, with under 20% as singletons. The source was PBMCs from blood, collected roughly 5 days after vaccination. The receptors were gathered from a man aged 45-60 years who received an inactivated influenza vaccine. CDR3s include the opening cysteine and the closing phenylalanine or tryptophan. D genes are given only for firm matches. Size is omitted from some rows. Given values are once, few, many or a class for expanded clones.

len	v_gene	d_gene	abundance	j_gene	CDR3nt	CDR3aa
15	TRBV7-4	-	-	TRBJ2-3	TGTGCCAGCAGCTTAACTCACAGACGCACAGATACGCAGTATTTT	CASSLTHRRTDTQYF
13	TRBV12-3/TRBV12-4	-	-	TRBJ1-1	TGTGCCAGCAGTTTACGGGCGGGAACTGAAGCTTTCTTT	CASSLRAGTEAFF
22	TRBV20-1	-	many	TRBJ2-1	TGCAGTGCTAGGCACAGGGTGGATCGGGCCGTCAACTTTTATAGCTCCTACAATGAGCAGTTCTTC	CSARHRVDRAVNFYSSYNEQFF
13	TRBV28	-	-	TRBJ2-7	TGTGCCACAAGGACAGCTCCCTACTACGAGCAGTACTTC	CATRTAPYYEQYF
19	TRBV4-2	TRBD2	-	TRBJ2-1	TGTGCCAGCAGCCAAGATCTTTGGCCTAGCGGCGCGTCCTACAATGAGCAGTTCTTC	CASSQDLWPSGASYNEQFF
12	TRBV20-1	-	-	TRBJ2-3	TGCAGTGCTGAGGAGGACACAGATACGCAGTATTTT	CSAEEDTDTQYF
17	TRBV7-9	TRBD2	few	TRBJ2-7	TGTGCCAGCAGCTTCGGGACTAGCGGGGGAGACTCCTACGAGCAGTACTTC	CASSFGTSGGDSYEQYF
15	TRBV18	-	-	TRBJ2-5	TGTGCCAGCTCTTCAGGGTTGGGGTACCAAGAGACCCAGTACTTC	CASSSGLGYQETQYF
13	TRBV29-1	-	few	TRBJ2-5	TGCAGCGTCCGCCGGACCCGGCGGGAGACCCAGTACTTC	CSVRRTRRETQYF
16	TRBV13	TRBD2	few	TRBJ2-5	TGTGCCAGCAGCTTAGTTCCACGGGAGGGCACAGAGACCCAGTACTTC	CASSLVPREGTETQYF
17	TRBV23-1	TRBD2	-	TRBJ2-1	TGCGCCAGCAGGTGGGCGGGGGGCCAAAGCTCCTACAATGAGCAGTTCTTC	CASRWAGGQSSYNEQFF
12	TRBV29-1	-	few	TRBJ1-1	TGCAGCGCCGGGAGTCAGTCCGGGGGAGCTTTCTTT	CSAGSQSGGAFF
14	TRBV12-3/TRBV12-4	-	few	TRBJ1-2	TGTGCCAGCAGCTCCCGAGGGGGGTTCGGCGGCTACACCTTC	CASSSRGGFGGYTF
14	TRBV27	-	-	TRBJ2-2	TGTGCCAGCGGCGTCGGCGGGGTAGTACGGGAGCTGTTTTTT	CASGVGGVVRELFF
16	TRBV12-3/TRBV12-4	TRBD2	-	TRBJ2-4	TGTGCCAGCAGTTTCGTCGCGACTAGCGGAAAAAACATTCAGTACTTC	CASSFVATSGKNIQYF
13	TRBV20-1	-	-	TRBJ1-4	TGCAGTGCTAGTGGGAGGCACCTTGAAAAACTGTTTTTT	CSASGRHLEKLFF
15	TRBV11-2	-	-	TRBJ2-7	TGTGCCAGCAGCTTAGTGGGGCTGGGCAGGAGCGAGCAGTACTTC	CASSLVGLGRSEQYF
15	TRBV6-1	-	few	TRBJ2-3	TGTGCCAGCAGTGAAGACCCGAAACGCACAGATACGCAGTATTTT	CASSEDPKRTDTQYF
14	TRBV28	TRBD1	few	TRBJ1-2	TGTGCCAGCGGATTGTTGGACAGGGGGCTCGGCTACACCTTC	CASGLLDRGLGYTF
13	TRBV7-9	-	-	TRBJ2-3	TGTGCCAGCAGCACAGAACAGGGAGATACGCAGTATTTT	CASSTEQGDTQYF
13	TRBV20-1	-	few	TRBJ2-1	TGCAGTGCTAGAGGGGGGGCGGGTAATGAGCAGTTCTTC	CSARGGAGNEQFF
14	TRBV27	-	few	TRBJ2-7	TGTGCCAGCAGTTTTGTTCAGGGCTCCTACGAGCAGTACTTC	CASSFVQGSYEQYF
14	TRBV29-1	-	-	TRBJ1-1	TGCAGCGTGGGCCCCCCGGGGAAGAACACTGAAGCTTTCTTT	CSVGPPGKNTEAFF
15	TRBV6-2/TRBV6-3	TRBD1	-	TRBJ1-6	TGTGCCAGCAGTTCCCTGACAGGGCGGAATTCACCCCTCCACTTT	CASSSLTGRNSPLHF
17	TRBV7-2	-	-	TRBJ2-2	TGTGCCAGCAGCTTGAGCAGGGGGGGTTTTGACACCGGGGAGCTGTTTTTT	CASSLSRGGFDTGELFF
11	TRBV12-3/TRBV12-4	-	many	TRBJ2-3	TGTGCCAGCAGTTTCATGGATACGCAGTATTTT	CASSFMDTQYF
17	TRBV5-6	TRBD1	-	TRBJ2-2	TGTGCCAGCAGCCACCGGGACAGGGGGCGAGGCACCGGGGAGCTGTTTTTT	CASSHRDRGRGTGELFF
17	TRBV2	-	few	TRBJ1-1	TGTGCCAGCAGTCCACCCCCGTGGCAGGGAGGCCGCACTGAAGCTTTCTTT	CASSPPPWQGGRTEAFF
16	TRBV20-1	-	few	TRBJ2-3	TGCAGTGCTAGCGCCCTATTTGAGGGCATCGCAGATACGCAGTATTTT	CSASALFEGIADTQYF
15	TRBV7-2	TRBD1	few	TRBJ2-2	TGTGCCAGCAGCGTTAGGGGGCGCGGCACCGGGGAGCTGTTTTTT	CASSVRGRGTGELFF
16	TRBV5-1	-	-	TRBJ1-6	TGCGCCAGCAGCTTAAACGTTTGGGGTAATAATTCACCCCTCCACTTT	CASSLNVWGNNSPLHF
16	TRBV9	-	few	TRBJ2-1	TGTGCCAGCAGCCCACGGGGAGGGACAACCTACAATGAGCAGTTCTTC	CASSPRGGTTYNEQFF
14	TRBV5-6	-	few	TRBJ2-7	TGTGCCAGCAGCTTGGACCCTCTCTCTCGCGAGCAGTACTTC	CASSLDPLSREQYF
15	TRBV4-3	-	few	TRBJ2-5	TGCGCCAGCAGCCAAGTAACAGGCCCCCGTGAGACCCAGTACTTC	CASSQVTGPRETQYF
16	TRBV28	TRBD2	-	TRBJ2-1	TGTGCCAGCAGCACACGACTAGCTAGTATTTTTTATGAGCAGTTCTTC	CASSTRLASIFYEQFF
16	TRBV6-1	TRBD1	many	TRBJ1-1	TGTGCCAGCAGCCGAAACGGACAGGAGAGGTACACTGAAGCTTTCTTT	CASSRNGQERYTEAFF
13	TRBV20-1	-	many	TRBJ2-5	TGCAGTGCTCAGGGGGGCGTGGGGGAGACCCAGTACTTC	CSAQGGVGETQYF
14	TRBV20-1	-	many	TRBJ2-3	TGCAGTGCTGCCCAGGGTAGCAGCACAGATACGCAGTATTTT	CSAAQGSSTDTQYF
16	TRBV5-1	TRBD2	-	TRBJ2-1	TGCGCCAGCAGCTTAATATCGGGGGGGTCCTACAATGAGCAGTTCTTC	CASSLISGGSYNEQFF
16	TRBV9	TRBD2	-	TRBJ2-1	TGTGCCAGCACCCTAACTAGCGGGCCTTCCTACAATGAGCAGTTCTTC	CASTLTSGPSYNEQFF
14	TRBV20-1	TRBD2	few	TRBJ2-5	TGCAGTGCTAGAGTGGTAGCGGGAGCTGAGACCCAGTACTTC	CSARVVAGAETQYF